This TCR beta chain was retrieved from a study of vaccination effects on CD4 cells after COVID-19. Antigen-specific CD4+ T cells were first expanded with viral peptide pools by the ViraFEST assay and only then sequenced. Following 10 days of culture, CD4+ T cells were isolated. People in the vaccine group had not been infected with SARS-CoV-2 before, and their nucleocapsid antibodies were negative. Every well housed some 1.8 million PBMC, which grew in culture alongside 8.5 to 10 IU/ml IL-2 and 10 ug/ml peptides. A note on this clone: Antigen unknown.

Trimming cost V 3 bases and J 4 bases, with 12 bases left between them. The CDR3 extends over 14 amino acids. The V gene's germline CDR1 is LNHDA and CDR2 SQIVND (reference sequence). Some clones are missing from TCRdb's copy, which holds only in-frame ones; the method was immunoSEQ multiplex PCR. The sample lists about 24,000 clones; about 70% were seen once. The origin of this receptor is a human donor who received a COVID-19 vaccine. The J gene is TRBJ1-1, the V gene TRBV19; no firm D call. Sequences were derived from CD4+ T cells from PBMCs cultured with HCoV-NL63 spike peptides, sampled before COVID-19 vaccination. CDR3 sequence (DNA): TGTGCCAGTAGTATTCCAGGCCGGGGCACTGAAGCTTTCTTT. Amino acids: CASSIPGRGTEAFF.